One sample yielded the 21 T cell receptor beta chains listed below, sequenced in a study of CD8 T cells in ankylosing spondylitis. Study conclusions and caveats: Seemingly characteristic of ankylosing spondylitis blood was a TCR beta motif consisting of under 10 highly homologous variants.

Each CDR3 protein gets one entry after TCRdb re-called the 5' RACE reads with MiXCR. Of fewer than 400,000 distinct CDR3 sequences in the sample, around 8% were seen once. Antigens of these TCRs are unknown. Sample: blood, either unsorted or a sorted T cell fraction (not recorded which). The receptor source for this set is a male donor with ankylosing spondylitis.

This clonotype has more than one count but fewer than ten. The junction shows a germline mismatch at one end, possibly a read error. V is TRBV2 and J is TRBJ2-5; unclear D gene. Germline V lookup: CDR1 SNHLY, CDR2 FYNNEI. The CDR3 has 15 amino acids. CDR3 sequence: CVSTVEGSYQETQYF. The CDR3 DNA reads as TGTGTCAGCACTGTCGAAGGATCGTACCAAGAGACCCAGTACTTC.

The V gene is TRBV7-3, the J gene TRBJ2-1; tentative D call: TRBD2 (6 bases). The V gene's germline CDR1 is SGHTA and CDR2 FQGTGA. The CDR3 has 16 amino acids. Trimming took off 4 bases at V and 3 bases at J, with 16 bases between the two ends. The CDR3 loop reads CASSSTSGGFYNEQFF. In DNA form, the CDR3 reads TGTGCCAGCAGCTCGACCTCCGGGGGATTCTACAATGAGCAGTTCTTC.

The V and J genes are TRBV11-1 and TRBJ2-1, with D possibly being TRBD2 (6 bases). The V end was cut by 2 bases, the J end by 0 bases, with 17 bases between. Germline lookup yields CDR1 SGHAT and CDR2 FQDESV (reference sequence). This CDR3 comprises 18 residues. The CDR3 DNA reads as TGTGCCAGCAGCTTAAAGGGCGGGGCCCAGAGCTCCTACAATGAGCAGTTCTTC. Translation gives CASSLKGGAQSSYNEQFF.

J is TRBJ2-2 and V is TRBV7-3; 9 positions match TRBD2. The germline V gene has CDR1 SGHTA and CDR2 FQGTGA. J lost 7 bases, V lost 2 bases, and 2 bases had no gene match. The CDR3 runs 14 residues. The CDR3 region is CASSLGTSSGELFF. Written as DNA, the CDR3 is TGTGCCAGCAGCTTAGGGACTAGCAGCGGGGAGCTGTTTTTT.

This clonotype was seen only a few times. The chain has TRBV29-1 and TRBJ1-5; D may be TRBD1 (5 bases). With 3 bases removed from V and 7 bases from J, the gap between germline ends came to 13 bases. Germline CDR1 and CDR2: SQVTM and ANQGSEA. The CDR3 has 13 amino acids. The CDR3 DNA reads as TGCAGCGTTGATTTTGGGGGAACCCAGCCCCAGCATTTT. It yields the protein CSVDFGGTQPQHF. The full variable domain, its missing parts supplied by reference TRBV29-1 and TRBJ1-5, is SAVISQKPSRDICQRGTSLTIQCQVDSQVTMMFWYRQQPGQSLTLIATANQGSEATYESGFVIDKFPISRPNLTFSTLTVSNMSPEDSSIYLCSVDFGGTQPQHFGDGTRLSIL.

The chain links TRBV7-9 to TRBJ2-7; 8 nucleotides align to TRBD2. The CDR3 is made up of 14 amino acids. V shed 6 bases and J 5 bases; nucleotides not matched to a gene: 9. CDR1 SEHNR and CDR2 FQNEAQ come from the germline V gene (reference sequence). The CDR3 sequence is CASRPGTRVHEQYF. The CDR3 DNA follows: TGTGCCAGCAGGCCCGGGACTAGAGTCCACGAGCAGTACTTC.

This clonotype was counted at least ten times. The chain employs TRBV12-3 or TRBV12-4 and TRBJ2-1, with 11 bases that match TRBD2. The CDR3 is made up of 15 amino acids. Trimming took 2 bases from V and 8 from J; bases not matched to a gene: 5. CDR3 region: CASSLTSGSLDEQFF. The DNA for the CDR3 is TGTGCCAGCAGTTTAACTAGCGGGAGTTTAGATGAGCAGTTCTTC.

This rearrangement joins TRBV15 to TRBJ2-7, with a possible D match to TRBD1 (6 bases). There are 13 residues in the CDR3. Germline CDR1 is LNHNV and CDR2 is YYDKDF (reference sequence). Between the trimmed V and J ends, which lost 4 bases and 3 bases, there was a span of 10 bases. CDR3 DNA sequence: TGTGCCACCAGCACTATACAGGGCTACGAGCAGTACTTC. Translation gives CATSTIQGYEQYF.

This clonotype was recorded once. A much larger clone sits a single nucleotide away, making a read error possible. V and J are TRBV9 and TRBJ1-2, with a weak D call TRBD1 (6 bases). Deletions cut 2 bases from V and 6 bases from J, with 17 bases between. CDR1 is SGDLS, CDR2 YYNGEE, per germline. The CDR3 runs 15 residues. The CDR3 protein is CASSVLPGEDDGYTF. DNA of the CDR3: TGTGCCAGCAGCGTTCTCCCAGGGGAGGACGATGGCTACACCTTC.

The chain uses TRBV4-2 and TRBJ2-6, with unresolved D. The CDR3 extends over 14 amino acids. Germline V gene sequence: CDR1 LGHNA, CDR2 YNFKEQ. Trimming left V 1 base short and J 4 bases short, with 5 bases between. CDR3 in DNA: TGTGCCAGCAGCCAAGTCGGCGGGGCCAACGTCCTGACTTTC. Translated: CASSQVGGANVLTF.

This clonotype was recorded a few times. The V call is TRBV7-9, the J call TRBJ2-7; weak D call: TRBD1 (6 bases). There are 15 residues in the CDR3. Germline CDR1 SEHNR, CDR2 FQNEAQ (reference sequence). The ends were cut back, 5 bases at V and 4 bases at J, with 18 bases in the middle. CDR3 sequence (DNA): TGTGCCAGCAGCGGAGCCCTGACAGGCGGATACGAGCAGTACTTC. Amino acid sequence: CASSGALTGGYEQYF.

V usage is TRBV18 and J usage is TRBJ2-2, with 7 bases matching TRBD1. Germline CDR1 is KGHSH and CDR2 is LQKENI. There are 15 residues in the CDR3. Germline trimming cut 10 bases from V and 4 bases from J; bases unmatched to any gene: 12. Here the CDR3 reads CATEPRDSPTGELFF. The DNA for the CDR3 is TGTGCCACCGAACCCCGGGACAGCCCCACCGGGGAGCTGTTTTTT.

CDR3 nucleotide sequence: TGTGCCAGCAGCTCCCGGTGGGGGAACACCGGGGAGCTGTTTTTT. The encoded protein is CASSSRWGNTGELFF. The chain couples TRBV5-6 to TRBJ2-2; no definite D call. This CDR3 has 15 amino acids. Per the germline V gene, CDR1 is SGHDT and CDR2 is YYEEEE. Between the trimmed V and J ends, which lost 3 bases and 1 base, there was a span of 10 bases.

In this sample, this clonotype turned up a few times. The V call is TRBV5-1, the J call TRBJ1-3; D may be TRBD1 (5 bases). Germline CDR1 is SGHRS and CDR2 is YFSETQ. The CDR3 consists of 15 residues. Trimming shortened V by 1 base and J by 3 bases, and 11 bases separated the two germline ends. The chain's CDR3 is CASSLRQGNGNTIYF. The DNA for the CDR3 is TGCGCCAGCAGCTTGCGGCAGGGTAATGGAAACACCATATATTTT.

This clonotype was observed at least ten times. This chain links TRBV29-1 with TRBJ2-1; 9 bases map to TRBD2. This CDR3 is built from 13 residues. The ends lost 7 bases at V and 9 bases at J; junction bases unmatched: 10. CDR1 and CDR2 (germline): SQVTM, ANQGSEA. As DNA, the CDR3 is TGCAGCGCATCTAGCGGGGCGTACGGTGAGCAGTTCTTC. Protein: CSASSGAYGEQFF.

At least ten counts were recorded for this clonotype. The chain uses TRBV6-1 and TRBJ2-3; 10 nucleotides line up with TRBD2. The CDR3 is 15 amino acids. The germline V gene has CDR1 MNHNS and CDR2 SASEGT. V was pared by 5 bases and J by 5 bases, with 7 bases of the junction left unmatched. CDR3 nucleotide sequence: TGTGCCAGCAGTCGCCTAGCGGGAGTTGAAGATACGCAGTATTTT. It codes for CASSRLAGVEDTQYF.

The sample holds a few counts of this clonotype. This chain connects TRBV6-1 to TRBJ2-1; 13 bases agree with TRBD2. The CDR3 has 19 amino acids. The germline gives CDR1 MNHNS, CDR2 SASEGT. The J segment lost 8 bases and the V segment lost 4 bases, leaving 17 bases of the junction unmatched. This chain's CDR3 is CASSGGQLGTSGIVDEQFF. As DNA, the CDR3 is TGTGCCAGCAGTGGGGGACAGCTCGGGACTAGCGGGATTGTAGATGAGCAGTTCTTC.

This clonotype came up a few times. The chain combines TRBV6-2 or TRBV6-3 with TRBJ2-1; D possibly corresponds to TRBD1 (5 bases). V was trimmed by 5 bases and J by 4 bases, leaving 15 bases between them. Germline CDR1 reads MNHEY; CDR2 reads SVGEGT. CDR3 size: 15 residues. The CDR3 reads CASSILQGSYNEQFF. The CDR3 DNA reads TGTGCCAGCAGTATTCTCCAGGGTTCATACAATGAGCAGTTCTTC.

This clonotype was seen at least ten times. The chain is built from TRBV27 and TRBJ1-4, with a tentative D call TRBD1 (6 bases). The CDR3 is made up of 14 amino acids. Germline CDR1 reads MNHEY; CDR2 reads SMNVEV (reference sequence). V was shortened by 8 bases and J by 11 bases, with 21 bases between the two germline ends. The CDR3 loop reads CASPRGWNRVKLFF. The DNA of the CDR3 is TGTGCCAGCCCTCGGGGGTGGAACAGGGTGAAACTGTTTTTT. The entire variable domain, with the rest obtained from reference TRBV27 and TRBJ1-4, is as follows: EAQVTQNPRYLITVTGKKLTVTCSQNMNHEYMSWYRQDPGLGLRQIYYSMNVEVTDKGDVPEGYKVSRKEKRNFPLILESPSPNQTSLYFCASPRGWNRVKLFFGSGTQLSVL.

This clonotype was seen many times. V gene TRBV12-3 or TRBV12-4 combines with J gene TRBJ2-1; D remains unclear. V shed 3 bases and J shed 0 bases, with 12 bases lying between them. The CDR3 has 16 residues. CDR3 bases: TGTGCCAGCAGTTTGATGGGGTACTACTCCTACAATGAGCAGTTCTTC. Translated: CASSLMGYYSYNEQFF.

The V gene is TRBV29-1, the J gene TRBJ2-3; no reliable D call. The germline V gene has CDR1 SQVTM and CDR2 ANQGSEA. The V gene lost 1 base and the J gene lost 1 base, with 6 bases spanning the gap. This CDR3 has 13 amino acids. CDR3 nucleotides: TGCAGCGTTGAAGGCCCGGGCACAGATACGCAGTATTTT. Translation: CSVEGPGTDTQYF.